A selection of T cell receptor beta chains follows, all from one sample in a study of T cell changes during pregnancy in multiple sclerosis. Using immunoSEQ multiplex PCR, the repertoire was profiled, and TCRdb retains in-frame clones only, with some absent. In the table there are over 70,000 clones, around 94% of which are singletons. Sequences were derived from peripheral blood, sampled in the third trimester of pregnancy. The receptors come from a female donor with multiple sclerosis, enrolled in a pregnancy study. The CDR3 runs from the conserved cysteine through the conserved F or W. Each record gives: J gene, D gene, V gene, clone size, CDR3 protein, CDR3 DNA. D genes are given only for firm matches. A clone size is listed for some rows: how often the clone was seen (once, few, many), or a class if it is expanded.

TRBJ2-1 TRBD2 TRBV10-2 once CASSEGLAGLNEQFF TGCGCCAGCAGTGAGGGACTAGCGGGCCTCAATGAGCAGTTCTTC
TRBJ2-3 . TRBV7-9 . CASSLPPVLASTDTQYF TGTGCCAGCAGCTTACCTCCGGTTCTAGCCAGCACAGATACGCAGTATTTT
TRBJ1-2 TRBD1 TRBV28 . CASRIPQGVYNGYTF TGTGCCAGCAGAATTCCGCAGGGGGTGTACAACGGCTACACCTTC
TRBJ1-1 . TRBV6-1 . CASTGGQNTEAFF TGTGCCAGCACTGGTGGACAGAACACTGAAGCTTTCTTT
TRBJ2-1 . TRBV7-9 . CASSLSDYSYNEQFF TGTGCCAGCAGCTTATCTGACTACTCCTACAATGAGCAGTTCTTC
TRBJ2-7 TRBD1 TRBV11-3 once CASSFWTGHTYYEQYF TGTGCCAGCAGTTTTTGGACAGGTCATACTTATTACGAGCAGTACTTC
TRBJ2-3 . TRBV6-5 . CASSSLGTDTQYF TGTGCCAGCAGTTCTCTAGGCACAGATACGCAGTATTTT
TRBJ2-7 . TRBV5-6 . CASSLVTGTYEQYF TGTGCCAGCAGCTTGGTTACAGGGACCTACGAGCAGTACTTC
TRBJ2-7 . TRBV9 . CASSLLGHDTEQYF TGTGCCAGCAGCCTCTTGGGACACGATACCGAGCAGTACTTC
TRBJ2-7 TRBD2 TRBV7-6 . CASSQLAGGDYEQYF TGTGCCAGCAGCCAACTAGCGGGAGGGGACTACGAGCAGTACTTC
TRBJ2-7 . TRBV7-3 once CASSLYGSSYEQYF TGTGCCAGCAGCTTATATGGCAGCTCCTACGAGCAGTACTTC
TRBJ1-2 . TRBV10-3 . CAISGQQNYGYTF TGTGCCATCAGTGGACAGCAGAACTATGGCTACACCTTC
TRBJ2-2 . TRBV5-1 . CASSLVGGGSNTGELFF TGCGCCAGCAGCTTGGTAGGGGGTGGCTCGAACACCGGGGAGCTGTTTTTT
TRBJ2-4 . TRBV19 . CASSMGAGFNIQYF TGTGCCAGTAGTATGGGGGCAGGGTTCAACATTCAGTACTTC
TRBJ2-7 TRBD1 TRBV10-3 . CAISTPRTGEAEQYF TGTGCCATTTCAACCCCCCGGACAGGGGAGGCTGAGCAGTACTTC
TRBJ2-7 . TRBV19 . CATAVYPGPTYEQYF TGTGCCACCGCAGTTTACCCGGGTCCCACCTACGAGCAGTACTTC
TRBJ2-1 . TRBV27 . CASSLSSPAETRNEQFF TGTGCCAGCAGTTTATCATCCCCAGCGGAAACCCGAAATGAGCAGTTCTTC
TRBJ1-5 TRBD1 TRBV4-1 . CASSQDLNPGGNQPQHF TGCGCCAGCAGCCAAGATCTAAACCCAGGGGGGAATCAGCCCCAGCATTTT
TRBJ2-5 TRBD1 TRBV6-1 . CASSEEEGAGGAQETQYF TGTGCCAGCAGTGAAGAGGAAGGGGCAGGGGGCGCCCAAGAGACCCAGTACTTC
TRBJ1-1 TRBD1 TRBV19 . CASSILTGGALGTEAFF TGTGCCAGTAGTATATTGACAGGGGGCGCGTTGGGGACTGAAGCTTTCTTT
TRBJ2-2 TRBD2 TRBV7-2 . CASSLTGGPGGELFF TGTGCCAGCAGCTTAACGGGAGGGCCGGGCGGGGAGCTGTTTTTT
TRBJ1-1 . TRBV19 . CASSIDLMNTEAFF TGTGCCAGTAGTATAGACCTTATGAACACTGAAGCTTTCTTT
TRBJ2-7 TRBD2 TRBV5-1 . CASSLATSGYEQYF TGCGCCAGCAGCTTGGCGACTAGCGGCTACGAGCAGTACTTC
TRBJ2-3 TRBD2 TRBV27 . CASSLASGTPDTQYF TGTGCCAGCAGTTTGGCTAGCGGGACCCCAGATACGCAGTATTTT
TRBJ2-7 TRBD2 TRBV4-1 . CASSRELRGTSGRANLHEQYF TGCGCCAGCAGCCGGGAATTACGGGGTACTAGCGGGAGGGCAAATCTCCACGAGCAGTACTTC
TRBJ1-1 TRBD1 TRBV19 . CASSMTGGIEAFF TGTGCCAGTAGTATGACAGGGGGCATCGAAGCTTTCTTT
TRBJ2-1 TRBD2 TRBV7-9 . CASSLFLAGPYNEQFF TGTGCCAGCAGCTTATTTCTAGCGGGACCCTACAATGAGCAGTTCTTC
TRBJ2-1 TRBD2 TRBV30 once CAWITGTSIYNEQFF TGTGCCTGGATTACCGGGACTAGCATCTACAATGAGCAGTTCTTC
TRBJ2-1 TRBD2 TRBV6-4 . CASSPGLAGSYNEQFF TGTGCCAGCAGTCCGGGACTAGCGGGCTCCTACAATGAGCAGTTCTTC
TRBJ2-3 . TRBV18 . CASSPSTSGITDTQYF TGTGCCAGCTCACCCTCCACCAGCGGCATCACAGATACGCAGTATTTT
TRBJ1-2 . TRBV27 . CASSLKVTVYGYTF TGTGCCAGCAGTTTAAAGGTGACAGTCTATGGCTACACCTTC
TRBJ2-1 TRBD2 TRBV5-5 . CASSLGGGEQFF TGTGCCAGCAGCTTGGGGGGGGGTGAGCAGTTCTTC
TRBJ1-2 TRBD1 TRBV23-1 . CASSPWTGARDYGYTF TGCGCCAGCAGTCCCTGGACAGGCGCGAGGGACTATGGCTACACCTTC
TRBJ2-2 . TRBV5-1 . CASSKITGLPGAGELFF TGCGCCAGCAGCAAAATAACGGGACTCCCGGGGGCCGGGGAGCTGTTTTTT
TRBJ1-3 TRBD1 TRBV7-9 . CASSLVQGAGNTIYF TGTGCCAGCAGCTTGGTACAGGGGGCTGGAAACACCATATATTTT
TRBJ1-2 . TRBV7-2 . CASSPGPYGYTF TGTGCCAGCAGCCCAGGTCCCTATGGCTACACCTTC
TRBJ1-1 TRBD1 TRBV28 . CASSVDRAAFF TGTGCCAGCAGTGTCGACAGGGCGGCTTTCTTT
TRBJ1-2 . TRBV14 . CASSKQKGGYGYTF TGTGCCAGCAGCAAACAAAAGGGAGGCTATGGCTACACCTTC
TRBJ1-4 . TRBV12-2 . CASRLAWGRRGSEKLFF TGTGCAAGTCGCTTAGCTTGGGGGAGGCGGGGATCTGAAAAACTGTTTTTT
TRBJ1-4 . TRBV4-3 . CASSQGAGLLTNEKLFF TGCGCCAGCAGCCAAGGGGCAGGGCTACTTACTAATGAAAAACTGTTTTTT
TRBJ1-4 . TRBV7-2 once CASSPPGSRAEKLFF TGTGCCAGCAGCCCCCCGGGGTCGAGGGCAGAAAAACTGTTTTTT
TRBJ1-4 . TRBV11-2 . CASSRTGTNEKLFF TGTGCCAGCAGCCGTACAGGAACTAATGAAAAACTGTTTTTT
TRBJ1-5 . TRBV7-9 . CASSDGQSLNQPQHF TGTGCCAGCAGCGACGGACAGAGTCTCAATCAGCCCCAGCATTTT
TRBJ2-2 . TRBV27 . CASSPPRDLTGELFF TGTGCCAGCAGCCCCCCGCGGGACCTTACCGGGGAGCTGTTTTTT
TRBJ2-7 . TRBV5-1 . CASSLALSYEQYF TGCGCCAGCAGCTTGGCCCTCTCCTACGAGCAGTACTTC
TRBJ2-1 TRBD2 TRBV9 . CASSLGTSGSTHEQFF TGTGCCAGCAGCCTTGGGACTAGCGGGAGTACCCATGAGCAGTTCTTC
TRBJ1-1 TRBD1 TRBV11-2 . CASSLVDRGGMNTEAFF TGTGCCAGCAGCTTAGTGGACAGGGGAGGGATGAACACTGAAGCTTTCTTT
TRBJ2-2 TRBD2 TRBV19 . CASSGGGTTGELFF TGTGCCAGTAGCGGGGGGGGAACTACCGGGGAGCTGTTTTTT
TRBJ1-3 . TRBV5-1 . CASSVRQSSSGNTIYF TGCGCCAGCAGCGTACGACAGTCCTCCTCTGGAAACACCATATATTTT
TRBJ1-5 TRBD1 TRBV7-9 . CASSSDRLRQPQHF TGTGCCAGCAGTTCGGACAGGTTGCGTCAGCCCCAGCATTTT
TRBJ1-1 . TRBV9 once CASSVSGMGEAFF TGTGCCAGCAGCGTTTCGGGGATGGGTGAAGCTTTCTTT
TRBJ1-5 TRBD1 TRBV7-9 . CASSSDRYSNQPQHF TGTGCCAGCAGCTCGGACAGGTATAGCAATCAGCCCCAGCATTTT
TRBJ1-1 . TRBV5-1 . CASSWGGTQNTEAFF TGCGCCAGCAGCTGGGGGGGGACACAGAACACTGAAGCTTTCTTT